What follows are 30 T cell receptor beta chains derived from one specimen sequenced in a study of technical replicates of blood from a few donors. Clones were read by immunoSEQ multiplex PCR, and TCRdb kept only the in-frame ones, dropping some. The repertoire holds roughly 90,000 clones, with 96% as singletons. The material sequenced was T cells isolated from PBMCs. These TCRs come from a human donor in good health.

The rearrangement links TRBV19 to TRBJ2-3; D is possibly TRBD2 (6 bases). The length of the CDR3 is 13 residues. The V end lost 6 bases, the J end lost 3 bases, and 10 bases lay between the germline ends. The germline gives CDR1 LNHDA, CDR2 SQIVND (reference sequence). The CDR3 is CASRAGTTDTQYF. The CDR3 coding sequence is TGTGCCAGTAGAGCCGGGACTACAGATACGCAGTATTTT.

In nucleotides, the CDR3 is TGTGCCAGCAGCCGAGTTATACAGGGGAACACTGAAGCTTTCTTT. Amino acid sequence: CASSRVIQGNTEAFF. V and J are TRBV7-9 and TRBJ1-1; maybe TRBD1 (6 bases). The germline V gene has CDR1 SEHNR and CDR2 FQNEAQ (reference sequence). This CDR3 region has 15 residues. Between the trimmed V and J ends, which lost 5 bases and 1 base, there was a span of 14 bases.

The chain recombines TRBV30 with TRBJ2-1; 7 nucleotides align to TRBD2. Trimming cost V 0 bases and J 0 bases; bases outside gene matches: 2. Germline CDR1 reads GTSNPN; CDR2 reads SVGIG (reference sequence). The CDR3 is 15 amino acids. The CDR3 loop is CAWSVLAGSYNEQFF. In nucleotides, the CDR3 is TGTGCCTGGAGTGTATTAGCGGGCTCCTACAATGAGCAGTTCTTC.

J is TRBJ2-1 and V is TRBV15, with 8 nucleotides matching TRBD2. V lost 0 bases to trimming and J lost 9 bases; unmatched junction nucleotides: 7. The germline CDR1 and CDR2 sequences are LNHNV and YYDKDF (reference sequence). CDR3 length: 15 residues. CDR3 in DNA: TGTGCCACCAGCAGAGAACGGGGGGGCTGGGGTGAGCAGTTCTTC. This sequence encodes CATSRERGGWGEQFF. Full variable domain (missing parts from reference TRBV15 and TRBJ2-1): DAMVIQNPRYQVTQFGKPVTLSCSQTLNHNVMYWYQQKSSQAPKLLFHYYDKDFNNEADTPDNFQSRRPNTSFCFLDIRSPGLGDTAMYLCATSRERGGWGEQFFGPGTRLTVL.

V gene TRBV7-9 combines with J gene TRBJ2-1; 10 nucleotides align to TRBD2. The germline gives CDR1 SEHNR, CDR2 FQNEAQ (reference sequence). The CDR3 length is 16 residues. Trimming at V came to 2 bases and at J to 7 bases, leaving 8 bases not matched to a gene. The CDR3 bases are TGTGCCAGCAGCTTACAGTCTAGCGGGAGAGGGAATGAGCAGTTCTTC. It encodes CASSLQSSGRGNEQFF.

The chain recombines TRBV5-1 with TRBJ2-7; 13 bases fit TRBD2. There are 15 residues in the CDR3. The V segment lost 3 bases and the J segment 4 bases; nucleotides outside the gene matches: 4. The germline gives CDR1 SGHRS, CDR2 YFSETQ. CDR3 sequence (DNA): TGCGCCAGCAGCTACCGGACTAGCGGGAGTTACGAGCAGTACTTC. Protein sequence: CASSYRTSGSYEQYF. The full variable domain, with the rest looked up from reference TRBV5-1 and TRBJ2-7, is KAGVTQTPRYLIKTRGQQVTLSCSPISGHRSVSWYQQTPGQGLQFLFEYFSETQRNKGNFPGRFSGRQFSNSRSEMNVSTLELGDSALYLCASSYRTSGSYEQYFGPGTRLTVT.

CDR3 region: CASWGQDTEAFF. As DNA, the CDR3 is TGTGCCAGCTGGGGACAGGACACTGAAGCTTTCTTT. The V call is TRBV7-9, the J call TRBJ1-1; 8 nucleotides agree with TRBD1. The germline V gene encodes CDR1 SEHNR and CDR2 FQNEAQ (reference sequence). V was clipped by 8 bases and J by 3 bases; unmatched bases: 2. This CDR3 spans 12 amino acids.

This rearrangement joins TRBV19 to TRBJ1-2; TRBD1 is a possible D gene (6 bases). With 2 bases removed from V and 2 bases from J, the gap between germline ends came to 15 bases. Looked up from germline, CDR1 is LNHDA and CDR2 is SQIVND (reference sequence). This CDR3 region has 16 residues. This CDR3 is CASSIIGRGQNYGYTF. The DNA of the CDR3 is TGTGCCAGTAGTATAATCGGTCGGGGACAAAACTATGGCTACACCTTC. Based on the CDR3 plus reference TRBV19 and TRBJ1-2, the full variable domain is DGGITQSPKYLFRKEGQNVTLSCEQNLNHDAMYWYRQDPGQGLRLIYYSQIVNDFQKGDIAEGYSVSREKKESFPLTVTSAQKNPTAFYLCASSIIGRGQNYGYTFGSGTRLTVV.

The V and J genes are TRBV11-2 and TRBJ1-1; D gene uncertain. V dropped 0 bases and J dropped 0 bases, with 5 bases sitting between them. The CDR3 loop spans 14 amino acids. Germline loops: CDR1 SGHAT, CDR2 FQNNGV. CDR3 amino acids: CASSLEAVNTEAFF. For the CDR3, the DNA is TGTGCCAGCAGCTTAGAGGCCGTGAACACTGAAGCTTTCTTT.

The rearrangement joins TRBV9 to TRBJ2-3; 7 bases match TRBD2. This CDR3 is 14 amino acids long. The V gene's germline CDR1 is SGDLS and CDR2 YYNGEE. The ends lost 7 bases at V and 2 bases at J; junction bases unmatched: 7. The CDR3: CASSGTTNTDTQYF. DNA for the CDR3: TGTGCCAGCTCCGGGACTACTAACACAGATACGCAGTATTTT.

The rearrangement uses TRBV25-1 and TRBJ2-1, with 8 nucleotides matching TRBD1. Trimming cost V 1 base and J 7 bases; bases outside gene matches: 9. Germline V lookup: CDR1 MGHDK, CDR2 SYGVNS. CDR3 size: 16 residues. CDR3 amino acids: CASSELWGQDSNEQFF. The CDR3 DNA follows: TGTGCCAGCAGTGAATTGTGGGGACAGGATTCGAATGAGCAGTTCTTC.

In its sample, this clone was seen once. V usage is TRBV6-5 and J usage is TRBJ2-6, with a possible D match to TRBD2 (5 bases). Germline CDR1 MNHEY, CDR2 SVGAGI. CDR3 length: 15 residues. Trimming stripped 2 bases from V and 0 bases from J, with 5 bases between. CDR3 DNA sequence: TGTGCCAGCAGTTACGGACTCTCTGGGGCCAACGTCCTGACTTTC. This codes for CASSYGLSGANVLTF.

This clone was seen just once. The rearrangement links TRBV5-1 to TRBJ1-1; the match to TRBD1 covers 8 bases. This CDR3 spans 14 amino acids. V shed 0 bases, J shed 5 bases, and the junction held 3 bases outside the gene matches. Germline values: CDR1 SGHRS, CDR2 YFSETQ. The CDR3 protein is CASSLETGETEAFF. The CDR3 DNA reads as TGCGCCAGCAGCTTGGAGACAGGGGAGACTGAAGCTTTCTTT. Looking up the rest from reference TRBV5-1 and TRBJ1-1 gives the full variable domain: KAGVTQTPRYLIKTRGQQVTLSCSPISGHRSVSWYQQTPGQGLQFLFEYFSETQRNKGNFPGRFSGRQFSNSRSEMNVSTLELGDSALYLCASSLETGETEAFFGQGTRLTVV.

The genes are TRBV11-2 and TRBJ2-6; D not resolved. The CDR3 is 13 amino acids. V shed 1 base and J shed 4 bases, with 2 bases lying between them. Germline values: CDR1 SGHAT, CDR2 FQNNGV. The CDR3 here is CASSLAGANVLTF. DNA for the CDR3: TGTGCCAGCAGCTTAGCGGGGGCCAACGTCCTGACTTTC. Supplemented by reference TRBV11-2 and TRBJ2-6, the full variable domain reads EAGVAQSPRYKIIEKRQSVAFWCNPISGHATLYWYQQILGQGPKLLIQFQNNGVVDDSQLPKDRFSAERLKGVDSTLKIQPAKLEDSAVYLCASSLAGANVLTFGAGSRLTVL.

The chain has TRBV27 and TRBJ1-4; no reliable D call. The V gene lost 8 bases and the J gene lost 4 bases, with 8 bases spanning the gap. In germline, CDR1 is MNHEY, CDR2 SMNVEV (reference sequence). There are 12 residues in the CDR3. CDR3 sequence (DNA): TGTGCCAGCTCAGCGCTTAATGAAAAACTGTTTTTT. Its translation is CASSALNEKLFF.

The chain combines TRBV11-3 with TRBJ2-5; 7 bases match TRBD1. Unmatched junction bases numbered 2, after V lost 5 bases and J lost 2 bases. CDR3 size: 13 residues. The germline V gene has CDR1 SGHNT and CDR2 YENEEA. The CDR3 spells CASSQDRQETQYF. The CDR3 nucleotides are TGTGCCAGCAGCCAGGACAGGCAAGAGACCCAGTACTTC.

This sequence joins TRBV19 and TRBJ1-2, with D tentatively TRBD1 (6 bases). The CDR3 consists of 17 residues. Deletions cut 3 bases from V and 3 bases from J, with 20 bases between. Germline loops: CDR1 LNHDA, CDR2 SQIVND (reference sequence). The DNA of the CDR3 is TGTGCCAGTAGTATCCGAAGACAGGACCGAATTGACTATGGCTACACCTTC. Translated: CASSIRRQDRIDYGYTF.

The chain couples TRBV19 to TRBJ1-1; D uncertain. The V end was cut by 6 bases, the J end by 4 bases, with 12 bases between. From germline, CDR1 is LNHDA and CDR2 SQIVND (reference sequence). The CDR3 covers 13 residues. CDR3 residues: CASSSAQFTEAFF. CDR3 coding DNA: TGTGCCAGTAGCTCGGCACAGTTCACTGAAGCTTTCTTT.

V gene TRBV11-3 combines with J gene TRBJ2-7, with D maybe TRBD1 (6 bases). The CDR3 extends over 14 amino acids. Germline V gene lookup returns CDR1 SGHNT and CDR2 YENEEA. With 5 bases removed from V and 4 bases from J, the gap between germline ends came to 15 bases. The CDR3 DNA is TGTGCCAGCAGCGTACAGGGCTCTTCATACGAGCAGTACTTC. Protein product: CASSVQGSSYEQYF.

This chain connects TRBV4-1 to TRBJ2-2; 7 bases align to TRBD1. In germline, CDR1 is MGHRA, CDR2 YSYEKL. The CDR3 runs 15 residues. V shed 2 bases, J shed 9 bases, and the junction held 9 bases outside the gene matches. CDR3 in DNA: TGCGCCAGCAGCCAAAGAGGACAGGCAGGAAGGGAGCTGTTTTTT. It specifies CASSQRGQAGRELFF.

This chain uses TRBV5-4 with TRBJ2-3; 7 bases agree with TRBD1. V was pared by 5 bases and J by 3 bases, with 6 bases of the junction left unmatched. The germline V gene encodes CDR1 SGHNT and CDR2 YYREEE (reference sequence). The CDR3 is made up of 14 amino acids. The CDR3 region has the DNA TGTGCCAGCAGATCACAGGGGAGTACAGATACGCAGTATTTT. As protein: CASRSQGSTDTQYF.

This chain links TRBV27 with TRBJ2-1, with TRBD2 matching 9 bases. V lost 0 bases, J lost 15 bases, and 12 bases stayed unmatched. This CDR3 is built from 15 residues. Per the germline V gene, CDR1 is MNHEY and CDR2 is SMNVEV (reference sequence). The CDR3 coding sequence is TGTGCCAGCAGTTTATCGAGCGTCCTTCTAGCGGGAACGTTCTTC. Amino acids: CASSLSSVLLAGTFF.

V is TRBV15 and J is TRBJ1-1, with D unresolved. Looked up from germline, CDR1 is LNHNV and CDR2 is YYDKDF (reference sequence). CDR3 length equals 14 residues. Trimming removed 2 bases at V and 0 bases at J, with 7 bases between. CDR3 amino acids: CATSRSSMNTEAFF. The CDR3 coding sequence is TGTGCCACCAGCAGATCCTCTATGAACACTGAAGCTTTCTTT.

The chain uses TRBV10-1 and TRBJ2-2, with 8 bases fitting TRBD1. Germline V CDR1 and CDR2: WNHNN, SYGVQD (reference sequence). This CDR3 contains 12 residues. V dropped 8 bases and J dropped 7; count of bases not matched to a gene: 3. The CDR3 region has the DNA TGCGCCAGCCGGACAGGGAACGGGGAGCTGTTTTTT. Translating it yields CASRTGNGELFF.

This clone was observed once. The V gene is TRBV18, the J gene TRBJ1-1; no reliable D call. Deletions cut 3 bases from V and 1 base from J, with 15 bases between. Germline CDR1 and CDR2: KGHSH and LQKENI. This CDR3 is built from 16 residues. The CDR3 coding sequence is TGTGCCAGCTCACCGATCGGTCGGAGTCGGAACACTGAAGCTTTCTTT. It specifies CASSPIGRSRNTEAFF.

This clone has only a few counts. The chain joins TRBV5-6 to TRBJ1-5; 9 bases are shared with TRBD1. This CDR3 has 15 residues. CDR1 and CDR2 from the germline V gene are SGHDT and YYEEEE. V shed 2 bases and J 5 bases; nucleotides not matched to a gene: 5. The CDR3 loop reads CASSFGDREHQPQHF. The DNA for the CDR3 is TGTGCCAGCAGCTTCGGGGACAGGGAGCATCAGCCCCAGCATTTT.

The chain uses TRBV18 and TRBJ2-7; TRBD2 matches 8 bases. CDR1 KGHSH and CDR2 LQKENI come from the germline V gene. This CDR3 comprises 15 residues. Germline trimming cut 3 bases from V and 2 bases from J; bases unmatched to any gene: 6. CDR3 nucleotides: TGTGCCAGCTCACCTTTAGCGGGGAGCGCCTACGAGCAGTACTTC. It yields the protein CASSPLAGSAYEQYF.

This clone showed up just once. V is TRBV4-2 and J is TRBJ2-1; 10 positions match TRBD2. V shed 5 bases and J 4 bases; nucleotides not matched to a gene: 5. CDR3 length equals 15 residues. The germline V gene has CDR1 LGHNA and CDR2 YNFKEQ. The CDR3 sequence is CASSKILAGYNEQFF. The CDR3 nucleotides are TGTGCCAGCAGCAAAATACTAGCGGGGTACAATGAGCAGTTCTTC.

This clone showed up just a few times. The J gene is TRBJ2-2, the V gene TRBV19; unclear D gene. V was shortened by 5 bases and J by 4 bases, with 8 bases between the two germline ends. The CDR3 covers 13 residues. Germline assignment: CDR1 LNHDA and CDR2 SQIVND (reference sequence). CDR3 in amino acids: CASSQHLTGELFF. CDR3 DNA: TGTGCCAGTAGTCAACACCTCACCGGGGAGCTGTTTTTT.

This chain connects TRBV19 to TRBJ1-5; D is unclear. The V end lost 9 bases, the J end lost 7 bases, and 10 bases lay between the germline ends. The germline CDR1 and CDR2 sequences are LNHDA and SQIVND (reference sequence). CDR3 length: 11 residues. The CDR3 region is CASGYGQPQHF. Written as DNA, the CDR3 is TGTGCCAGCGGTTACGGGCAGCCCCAGCATTTT.